These 22 T cell receptor beta chains originate from one sample sequenced in a study of graft-versus-host responses after intestinal transplantation. Repertoires were generated with immunoSEQ multiplex PCR, while TCRdb's copy carries only in-frame clones and drops some. This table has over 3,500 clones, 77% appearing once. Graft-derived tissue was subjected to processing to liberate intraepithelial and lamina propria lymphocytes. The sequences come from ileum tissue, collected 9 days after transplant. These TCRs come from a human patient who received an intestinal transplant, so some T cells may come from the graft donor.

V usage is TRBV5-1 and J usage is TRBJ2-5; a weak D match, TRBD2 (6 bases). With 2 bases removed from V and 4 bases from J, the gap between germline ends came to 6 bases. This CDR3 comprises 12 residues. Germline V gene sequence: CDR1 SGHRS, CDR2 YFSETQ. The CDR3 here is CASSLAGETQYF. CDR3 bases: TGCGCCAGCAGCTTAGCGGGAGAGACCCAGTACTTC.

The CDR3 loop reads CAWNTAGVGSPLHF. The DNA for the CDR3 is TGTGCCTGGAACACGGCCGGGGTTGGGTCACCCCTCCACTTT. The chain recombines TRBV30 with TRBJ1-6, with no clear D. Germline-derived CDR1 and CDR2 are GTSNPN and SVGIG (reference sequence). The V and J ends lost 4 bases and 10 bases respectively, with 17 bases between them. The length of the CDR3 is 14 residues.

The V gene is TRBV6-1, the J gene TRBJ1-4; a possible D gene is TRBD1 (5 bases). Looked up from germline, CDR1 is MNHNS and CDR2 is SASEGT. The ends were cut back, 6 bases at V and 8 bases at J, with 13 bases in the middle. The CDR3 has 13 residues. In DNA form, the CDR3 reads TGTGCCAGCAGCCCGAGGGGTAGCGAAAAACTGTTTTTT. Translating it yields CASSPRGSEKLFF.

The chain has TRBV2 and TRBJ2-3, with 11 positions matching TRBD2. Germline CDR1 and CDR2: SNHLY and FYNNEI. This CDR3 is built from 17 residues. After removal of 7 bases from V and 3 bases from J, the junction contained 12 bases not matched to a gene. This CDR3 reads CASTPTSGMILTDTQYF. CDR3 DNA sequence: TGTGCCAGCACCCCGACTAGCGGGATGATCTTGACAGATACGCAGTATTTT.

CDR3 coding DNA: TGTGCCAGCTCCCCTAGCGGAGCCCGCTACGAGCAGTACTTC. It encodes CASSPSGARYEQYF. V is TRBV18 and J is TRBJ2-7; the match to TRBD2 covers 7 bases. The CDR3 contains 14 residues. Trimming took 6 bases from V and 3 from J; bases not matched to a gene: 8. Germline V CDR1 and CDR2: KGHSH, LQKENI.

The rearrangement joins TRBV28 to TRBJ2-1; the match to TRBD2 covers 16 bases. Losses at the gene ends were 5 bases for V and 6 bases for J; bases not matched to a gene: 10. Per the germline V gene, CDR1 is MDHEN and CDR2 is SYDVKM. The CDR3 extends over 18 amino acids. The CDR3: CASSTGTSGRALGNEQFF. The CDR3 region has the DNA TGTGCCAGCAGTACCGGGACTAGCGGGAGGGCGTTGGGCAATGAGCAGTTCTTC.

In this sample, this clone turned up a few times. The chain recombines TRBV2 with TRBJ1-2, with TRBD1 as a possible D gene (6 bases). CDR1 is SNHLY and CDR2 is FYNNEI in the germline V gene. Deletions cut 6 bases from V and 3 bases from J, with 20 bases between. The length of the CDR3 is 16 residues. In nucleotides, the CDR3 is TGTGCCAGCAGATCTACCCTGGGGGGCCGGTACTATGGCTACACCTTC. Its translation: CASRSTLGGRYYGYTF.

The gene calls are TRBV6-4 and TRBJ2-3; TRBD2 aligns across 9 bases. Germline CDR1 and CDR2: MRHNA and SNTAGT. The CDR3 runs to 14 residues. J was trimmed by 3 bases and V by 5 bases; bases with no gene match: 3. CDR3 nucleotides: TGTGCCAGCAGTCCGGGACTAGCAACAGATACGCAGTATTTT. It is translated as CASSPGLATDTQYF.

The genes are TRBV5-4 and TRBJ2-1; D is unclear. This CDR3 comprises 11 residues. The V gene lost 6 bases and the J gene lost 7 bases, with 8 bases spanning the gap. Germline CDR1 SGHNT, CDR2 YYREEE (reference sequence). As DNA, the CDR3 is TGTGCCAGCATCTCCTTTAATGAGCAGTTCTTC. Translated, it gives CASISFNEQFF.

The rearrangement joins TRBV10-3 to TRBJ2-5, with TRBD1 matching 8 bases. The J call may be faulty, since TRBJ2-7 better matches the DNA end. The CDR3 has 14 residues. CDR1 and CDR2 (germline): ENHRY, SYGVKD. The CDR3 loop is CAISDTGGSYEQYF. The CDR3 nucleotides are TGTGCCATCAGTGATACAGGGGGCTCCTACGAGCAGTACTTC.

The J gene is TRBJ1-1, the V gene TRBV18; D is perhaps TRBD1 (6 bases). This CDR3 comprises 16 residues. Trimming cost V 1 base and J 0 bases, with 12 bases left between them. Germline V CDR1 and CDR2: KGHSH, LQKENI. CDR3 protein: CASSPLRTDMNTEAFF. In DNA, the CDR3 is TGTGCCAGCTCACCACTAAGGACAGACATGAACACTGAAGCTTTCTTT.

This chain uses TRBV7-3 with TRBJ2-7; perhaps TRBD1 as D (6 bases). The V end lost 0 bases, the J end lost 3 bases, and 6 bases lay between the germline ends. This CDR3 is 13 amino acids long. Germline CDR1 is SGHTA and CDR2 is FQGTGA. This CDR3 reads CASSLTGGYEQYF. CDR3 in DNA: TGTGCCAGCAGCTTAACAGGGGGCTACGAGCAGTACTTC.

This chain links TRBV27 with TRBJ1-2, with 10 bases lining up with TRBD1. J was trimmed by 4 bases and V by 5 bases; bases with no gene match: 7. This CDR3 is 15 amino acids long. Germline loops: CDR1 MNHEY, CDR2 SMNVEV (reference sequence). Written as DNA, the CDR3 is TGTGCCAGCAGTGCACTAAGGACAGGGGGCTATGGCTACACCTTC. Translation gives CASSALRTGGYGYTF.

CDR3 sequence reads: CASSLLAREWGYNEQFF. DNA of the CDR3: TGTGCCAGCAGCTTGTTGGCGCGGGAGTGGGGCTACAATGAGCAGTTCTTC. The chain employs TRBV13 and TRBJ2-1; 7 bases are shared with TRBD2. This CDR3 is built from 17 residues. CDR1 PRHDT and CDR2 FYEKMQ come from the germline V gene (reference sequence). V gave up 3 bases and J gave up 3 bases; unmatched junction bases: 11.

V and J are TRBV5-1 and TRBJ2-1, with D possibly TRBD1 on 6 matching bases. The CDR3 length is 17 residues. Trimming removed 4 bases from V and 6 bases from J, with 23 bases in between. CDR1 is SGHRS, CDR2 YFSETQ, per germline. The CDR3 here is CASSNRGGIPIRNEQFF. The CDR3 DNA reads as TGCGCCAGCAGCAACCGAGGGGGAATCCCAATCCGCAATGAGCAGTTCTTC.

The V and J genes are TRBV5-1 and TRBJ2-2, with 8 bases matching TRBD1. In germline, CDR1 is SGHRS, CDR2 YFSETQ. The CDR3 loop spans 16 amino acids. Trimming removed 3 bases from V and 2 bases from J; junction bases left unmatched: 6. This CDR3 is CASSSPGQANTGELFF. CDR3 DNA: TGCGCCAGCAGCTCACCGGGACAGGCTAACACCGGGGAGCTGTTTTTT.

The CDR3 region has the DNA TGTGCCAGCAGTGAACTCAGCCAGTACACCGGGGAGCTGTTTTTT. As protein: CASSELSQYTGELFF. The chain carries TRBV6-1 and TRBJ2-2; D is unclear. Between the trimmed V and J ends, which lost 2 bases and 3 bases, there was a span of 10 bases. This CDR3 comprises 15 residues. Germline-derived CDR1 and CDR2 are MNHNS and SASEGT.

The J gene is TRBJ2-5, the V gene TRBV5-4, with D possibly being TRBD1 or TRBD2 (6 bases each). With 6 bases removed from V and 5 bases from J, the gap between germline ends came to 17 bases. CDR1 and CDR2 from the germline V gene are SGHNT and YYREEE (reference sequence). The CDR3 loop spans 14 amino acids. The DNA of the CDR3 is TGTGCCAGCACCTGGGGGGCGATGGGGGAGACCCAGTACTTC. Translating gives CASTWGAMGETQYF.

A single count supports this clone. The chain combines TRBV15 with TRBJ1-2; D might be TRBD1 (5 bases). Germline CDR1 is LNHNV and CDR2 is YYDKDF (reference sequence). This CDR3 is built from 16 residues. V lost 6 bases, J lost 3 bases, and 20 bases lay in between. In DNA, the CDR3 is TGTGCCACCAGTAAAGTTGTGGGGGGTCATTACTATGGCTACACCTTC. Its protein product is CATSKVVGGHYYGYTF.

The V gene is TRBV6-1, the J gene TRBJ2-3; no clear D. Germline V gene lookup returns CDR1 MNHNS and CDR2 SASEGT. The CDR3 has 17 amino acids. V was shortened by 2 bases and J by 4 bases, with 19 bases between the two germline ends. As DNA, the CDR3 is TGTGCCAGCAGTGAAACCAGCTTAATCTCCAGCGCAGATACGCAGTATTTT. Amino acid sequence: CASSETSLISSADTQYF.

The V and J genes are TRBV19 and TRBJ2-2; D is unclear. Per the germline V gene, CDR1 is LNHDA and CDR2 is SQIVND (reference sequence). This CDR3 has 17 residues. The V gene lost 3 bases and the J gene lost 6 bases, with 20 bases spanning the gap. The CDR3 protein is CASSIIWVVRLSGELFF. As DNA, the CDR3 is TGTGCCAGTAGTATTATTTGGGTAGTACGCTTGTCCGGGGAGCTGTTTTTT. The variable domain in full, completed from reference TRBV19 and TRBJ2-2, reads DGGITQSPKYLFRKEGQNVTLSCEQNLNHDAMYWYRQDPGQGLRLIYYSQIVNDFQKGDIAEGYSVSREKKESFPLTVTSAQKNPTAFYLCASSIIWVVRLSGELFFGEGSRLTVL.

The rearrangement uses TRBV28 and TRBJ1-2, with 7 bases identical to TRBD1. The V gene's germline CDR1 is MDHEN and CDR2 SYDVKM. The CDR3 is 13 amino acids. The V segment lost 6 bases and the J segment 6 bases; nucleotides outside the gene matches: 7. DNA of the CDR3: TGTGCCAGCAGGTCAGGGACAGTCGATGGCTACACCTTC. The encoded protein is CASRSGTVDGYTF.